These T cell receptor beta chains were read from a single sample in a study of T cells after posttransplantation cyclophosphamide. The protocol was immunoSEQ multiplex PCR, while the TCRdb copy is restricted to in-frame clones and leaves out a portion. The counts give about 37,000 clones, none of them seen only once; 5.9% is held by the top ten. The sequencing input was PBMCs. The receptors were sampled from a man aged 25 to 40 in good health and a related stem cell transplant donor. Each CDR3 is given with its conserved first and last residue. Each record gives: clone size, D gene, V gene, J gene, CDR3 DNA, CDR3 protein. The D gene is left open where the match is weak. Clone size is not always given. Where it is, it says once, few, many or a class for expanded clones.

>many|.|TRBV5-5|TRBJ1-1
TGTGCCAGCAGCTTGGAGCAGGGAGAGTGGGCTGAAGCTTTCTTT
CASSLEQGEWAEAFF
>few|.|TRBV15|TRBJ2-7
TGTGCCACCAGCGTACTAGCCCCCTACGAGCAGTACTTC
CATSVLAPYEQYF
>many|.|TRBV12-3/TRBV12-4|TRBJ1-2
TGTGCCAGCAGCTTGACAGGCACCTATGGCTACACCTTC
CASSLTGTYGYTF
>few|TRBD2|TRBV24-1|TRBJ2-2
TGTGCCACCAGCGGGGGGGGGAACACCGGGGAGCTGTTTTTT
CATSGGGNTGELFF
>many|.|TRBV5-4|TRBJ2-5
TGTGCCAGCAGCCTTGATGGAGGGTCGAGGCAAGCCCAAGAGACCCAGTACTTC
CASSLDGGSRQAQETQYF
>.|TRBD1|TRBV19|TRBJ2-5
TGTGCCAGTAGTATGGGACAGGGGGCATGGGAGACCCAGTACTTC
CASSMGQGAWETQYF
>many|.|TRBV14|TRBJ2-7
TGTGCCAGCAGCCAAGATCTCGGGTACGAGCAGTACTTC
CASSQDLGYEQYF
>many|.|TRBV6-2/TRBV6-3|TRBJ2-3
TGTGCCAGCAGTTACTTCCCTAGCGCCACAGATACGCAGTATTTT
CASSYFPSATDTQYF
>many|TRBD1|TRBV28|TRBJ1-1
TGTGCCAGCAATTACAGGGGACTGAACACTGAAGCTTTCTTT
CASNYRGLNTEAFF
>many|TRBD2|TRBV5-1|TRBJ2-7
TGCGCCAGCAGGGGGTTTAGCGGGGGGGTCCTGGAGCAGTACTTC
CASRGFSGGVLEQYF